A single T cell receptor (beta chain) is shown here with its context. Its antigen remains unknown. CDR3 length: 15 amino acids. CDR1 and CDR2 (germline): SGHRS, YFSETQ. Losses at the gene ends were 0 bases for V and 2 bases for J; bases not matched to a gene: 4. The sample originates from a study of Tregs in tolerant kidney transplant recipients. Study context: Mixed chimerism was transient after nonmyeloablative marrow transplants from related graft donors.

Thawed PBMCs were rested overnight at 37°C with around 200 IU/ml IL-2 before regulatory T cell sorting. Overall study findings and caveats: The small number of patients limits these findings pending further validation.

Here immunoSEQ multiplex PCR was the method, and the copy in TCRdb shows in-frame clones only, minus some. The table shows approximately 75,000 clones, with less than 95% occurring only once. This material consisted of Tregs from blood, taken before the transplant. The source is a human donor who received a combined kidney and bone marrow transplant. The chain is built from TRBV5-1 and TRBJ1-2; 7 bases fit TRBD1. The CDR3 here is CASSLGDRPNYGYTF. As DNA, the CDR3 is TGCGCCAGCAGCTTGGGGGACAGACCAAACTATGGCTACACCTTC.